These 24 T cell receptor beta chains share one sample of origin, sequenced in a study of T cells in Graves' hyperthyroidism and ophthalmopathy. RNA transcripts served as the template for amplifying TCR beta CDR3 regions. In the first-round RT-PCR of the TCR CDR3, the HTBI primer set was used. Each CDR3 protein is one row after TCRdb ran MiXCR on the multiplex PCR reads. The repertoire holds about 640,000 distinct CDR3 sequences, with around 21% as singletons. The sample comprised blood. These receptors all come from a man aged 25 to 40 with Graves' ophthalmopathy.

This clonotype has a handful of counts. The rearrangement links TRBV6-1 to TRBJ1-2, with a tentative D call TRBD1 (6 bases). CDR1 is MNHNS and CDR2 is SASEGT in the germline V gene. The CDR3 runs to 15 residues. V was clipped by 3 bases and J by 3 bases, with 14 bases between them. CDR3 sequence (DNA): TGTGCCAGCAGTGACCTACAGGGAGTGGACTATGGCTACACCTTC. Translated, it gives CASSDLQGVDYGYTF.

At least ten counts were recorded for this clonotype. V is TRBV12-3 or TRBV12-4 and J is TRBJ1-6; a weak D match, TRBD1 (5 bases). Deletions cut 2 bases from V and 7 bases from J, with 12 bases between. The CDR3 is 15 amino acids. CDR3 sequence: CASSLNAQGNSPLHF. In nucleotides, the CDR3 is TGTGCCAGCAGTTTAAACGCCCAGGGCAATTCACCCCTCCACTTT.

V gene TRBV29-1 combines with J gene TRBJ2-5, with 11 positions matching TRBD2. V was pared by 3 bases and J by 6 bases, with 12 bases of the junction left unmatched. The V gene's germline CDR1 is SQVTM and CDR2 ANQGSEA. This CDR3 is 16 amino acids long. CDR3 coding DNA: TGCAGCGTTGAGATTCGAACTAGCGGGAGTACGAAGACCCAGTACTTC. Translating it yields CSVEIRTSGSTKTQYF.

This sequence joins TRBV7-2 and TRBJ2-3; 10 bases match TRBD2. Unmatched junction bases numbered 6, after V lost 9 bases and J lost 3 bases. The CDR3 is made up of 14 amino acids. Germline-derived CDR1 and CDR2 are SGHTA and FQGNSA. CDR3 region: CASNKAGGTDTQYF. As DNA, the CDR3 is TGTGCCAGTAATAAAGCGGGAGGGACAGATACGCAGTATTTT.

V and J are TRBV27 and TRBJ2-1, with TRBD2 matching 7 bases. Per the germline V gene, CDR1 is MNHEY and CDR2 is SMNVEV (reference sequence). The trim removed 5 bases at V and 4 bases at J, leaving 8 bases unmatched. The length of the CDR3 is 15 residues. CDR3 DNA sequence: TGTGCCAGCAGTCCAAGACTAGCAGTATACAATGAGCAGTTCTTC. It specifies CASSPRLAVYNEQFF.

The chain recombines TRBV4-1 with TRBJ1-1; D is unclear. Germline CDR1 is MGHRA and CDR2 is YSYEKL. The germline V and J ends were trimmed by 0 bases and 1 base, with 9 bases remaining between them. CDR3 length equals 15 residues. CDR3 DNA: TGCGCCAGCAGCCAAGAGTACACTTCGAACACTGAAGCTTTCTTT. Protein product: CASSQEYTSNTEAFF.

This clonotype has more than one count but fewer than ten. The chain has TRBV28 and TRBJ2-7; 8 nucleotides match TRBD1. Germline-derived CDR1 and CDR2 are MDHEN and SYDVKM. The V segment lost 2 bases and the J segment 4 bases; nucleotides outside the gene matches: 7. The CDR3 has 15 amino acids. The CDR3 spells CASSLGGQGRYEQYF. CDR3 coding DNA: TGTGCCAGCAGTTTAGGAGGACAGGGTCGATACGAGCAGTACTTC.

This clonotype turned up a few times. A much larger clone differs by one base, so this may be a read error. The chain joins TRBV11-2 to TRBJ2-1, with D possibly matching TRBD2 (5 bases). V lost 3 bases, J lost 4 bases, and 16 bases lay in between. Germline CDR1 SGHAT, CDR2 FQNNGV. CDR3 length: 16 residues. CDR3 in amino acids: CASSFREPTLYNEQFF. CDR3 nucleotide sequence: TGTGCCAGCAGCTTTAGGGAGCCTACCTTGTACAATGAGCAGTTCTTC. Complete variable domain (other parts from reference TRBV11-2 and TRBJ2-1): EAGVAQSPRYKIIEKRQSVAFWCNPISGHATLYWYQQILGQGPKLLIQFQNNGVVDDSQLPKDRFSAERLKGVDSTLKIQPAKLEDSAVYLCASSFREPTLYNEQFFGPGTRLTVL.

The V gene is TRBV28, the J gene TRBJ1-6; D unclear. CDR3 length equals 15 residues. CDR1 is MDHEN, CDR2 SYDVKM, per germline. V gave up 11 bases and J gave up 7 bases, with 21 bases separating them. As DNA, the CDR3 is TGTGCCGCTGGTCGATCGGACCGAGGGAATTCACCCCTCCACTTT. Its translation is CAAGRSDRGNSPLHF.

This clonotype has a handful of counts. The V and J genes are TRBV4-3 and TRBJ2-2; D ambiguous. The CDR3 contains 15 residues. Germline V lookup: CDR1 LGHNA, CDR2 YSLEER. Trimming shortened V by 2 bases and J by 4 bases, and 11 bases separated the two germline ends. This CDR3 is CASSQLPPSTGELFF. DNA of the CDR3: TGCGCCAGCAGCCAACTCCCACCGTCCACCGGGGAGCTGTTTTTT.

This clonotype was picked up a small number of times. CDR3 DNA sequence: TGTGCCAGCGGCCACTGGGAGCGTGGCTACACCTTC. Translated, it gives CASGHWERGYTF. This chain links TRBV6-1 with TRBJ1-2; no clear D gene. Germline V gene data show CDR1 as MNHNS and CDR2 as SASEGT. The V gene lost 8 bases and the J gene lost 7 bases, with 14 bases spanning the gap. CDR3 length: 12 residues.

This clonotype was found a few times. J is TRBJ1-1 and V is TRBV19; 7 bases match TRBD1. Germline lookup yields CDR1 LNHDA and CDR2 SQIVND (reference sequence). CDR3 size: 17 residues. V trimming: 5 bases; J trimming: 4 bases; junction bases outside the gene matches: 16. As DNA, the CDR3 is TGTGCCAGTAGTCCAATTAAACAGGGGATACTAGGCACTGAAGCTTTCTTT. Encoded protein: CASSPIKQGILGTEAFF.

Only a few counts were recorded for this clonotype. This may arise from a read error, as a much more abundant clone is one base away. J is TRBJ2-1 and V is TRBV28; D uncertain. The germline V and J ends were trimmed by 7 bases and 3 bases, with 4 bases remaining between them. The CDR3 loop spans 11 amino acids. Germline V gene data show CDR1 as MDHEN and CDR2 as SYDVKM. CDR3 sequence (DNA): TGTGCCAGCAACCTCTACAATGAGCAGTTCTTC. This translates into CASNLYNEQFF.

The CDR3 coding sequence is TGTGCCTGGAGTGTACGGGGGACAGTGAACACCGGGGAGCTGTTTTTT. It specifies CAWSVRGTVNTGELFF. The chain employs TRBV30 and TRBJ2-2; weak D call: TRBD1 (7 bases). Germline CDR1 reads GTSNPN; CDR2 reads SVGIG (reference sequence). The CDR3 extends over 16 amino acids. Trimming shortened V by 0 bases and J by 1 base, and 12 bases separated the two germline ends.

This clonotype occurred a few times. This may be a read error, as it is one base from a much larger clone. J is TRBJ1-2 and V is TRBV30; D remains ambiguous. Germline loops: CDR1 GTSNPN, CDR2 SVGIG (reference sequence). The length of the CDR3 is 12 residues. V was cut by 0 bases and J by 4 bases, with 6 bases left in between. CDR3 amino acids: CAWSVSSYGYTF. CDR3 DNA: TGTGCCTGGAGTGTATCCAGCTATGGCTACACCTTC.

Concerning this clonotype itself: A clone one base away is much larger, so this may be a read error. The gene calls are TRBV24-1 and TRBJ2-3; D is unclear. Germline V gene lookup returns CDR1 KGHDR and CDR2 SFDVKD. The CDR3 loop spans 15 amino acids. CDR3 protein: CVTSDFGQRTDTQYF. DNA for the CDR3: TGTGTCACCAGTGATTTCGGGCAGCGCACAGATACGCAGTATTTT.

This clonotype was found many times. CDR3 DNA: TGTGCCAGCGCGTCTGGGGCTAATGAAAAACTGTTTTTT. Translated, it gives CASASGANEKLFF. The chain recombines TRBV7-2 with TRBJ1-4; D gene unclear. This CDR3 is built from 13 residues. Germline CDR1 is SGHTA and CDR2 is FQGNSA. V gave up 8 bases and J gave up 3 bases, with 10 bases separating them.

This clonotype was counted at least ten times. The chain is built from TRBV28 and TRBJ1-3; D remains unclear. Germline CDR1 MDHEN, CDR2 SYDVKM. The CDR3 has 15 amino acids. V lost 1 base, J lost 0 bases, and 7 bases lay in between. The CDR3 is CASSLFGYSGNTIYF. For the CDR3, the DNA is TGTGCCAGCAGTTTATTCGGCTACTCTGGAAACACCATATATTTT.

The genes are TRBV28 and TRBJ2-7; D tentatively fits TRBD1 or TRBD2 (6 bases each). V was trimmed by 3 bases and J by 5 bases, leaving 14 bases between them. This CDR3 is 14 amino acids long. Germline lookup yields CDR1 MDHEN and CDR2 SYDVKM. CDR3 residues: CASSLAGGEDEQYF. The CDR3 region has the DNA TGTGCCAGCAGTTTGGCCGGGGGCGAAGACGAGCAGTACTTC.

The chain recombines TRBV5-6 with TRBJ2-3, with TRBD2 matching over 10 bases. The CDR3 totals 16 residues. Unmatched junction bases numbered 6, after V lost 5 bases and J lost 0 bases. CDR1 SGHDT and CDR2 YYEEEE come from the germline V gene. CDR3 coding DNA: TGTGCCAGCAGTTACCCGACTAGCGGGAGCACAGATACGCAGTATTTT. It codes for CASSYPTSGSTDTQYF.

The chain uses TRBV9 and TRBJ2-5; either TRBD1 or TRBD2 may fit D (6 bases each). The CDR3 runs 15 residues. Germline V gene sequence: CDR1 SGDLS, CDR2 YYNGEE. Deletions cut 2 bases from V and 2 bases from J, with 13 bases between. CDR3 sequence reads: CASSVIEGGQETQYF. CDR3 coding DNA: TGTGCCAGCAGCGTTATTGAGGGGGGACAAGAGACCCAGTACTTC.

The chain joins TRBV7-9 to TRBJ2-7; D is possibly TRBD2 (6 bases). V was trimmed by 7 bases and J by 4 bases, leaving 11 bases between them. This CDR3 has 12 residues. Per germline, CDR1 SEHNR and CDR2 FQNEAQ (reference sequence). The DNA of the CDR3 is TGTGCCAGCACCCTAGCGCCTTACGAGCAGTACTTC. Encoded protein: CASTLAPYEQYF. The whole variable domain, remainder taken from reference TRBV7-9 and TRBJ2-7, is DTGVSQNPRHKITKRGQNVTFRCDPISEHNRLYWYRQTLGQGPEFLTYFQNEAQLEKSRLLSDRFSAERPKGSFSTLEIQRTEQGDSAMYLCASTLAPYEQYFGPGTRLTVT.

Concerning this clonotype itself: One base away lies a much larger clone, so this may be a sequencing read error. V is TRBV6-4 and J is TRBJ2-3; 8 bases line up with TRBD2. This CDR3 contains 16 residues. Germline V gene data show CDR1 as MRHNA and CDR2 as SNTAGT. In DNA, the CDR3 is TGTGCCAGCAGTGAAACGGGAGGGGGTGGCACAGATACGAAGTATTTT. Amino acid sequence: CASSETGGGGTDTKYF.

This clonotype was counted many times. The chain links TRBV20-1 to TRBJ1-5; tentatively, D is TRBD1 (6 bases). Trimming shortened V by 5 bases and J by 0 bases, and 17 bases separated the two germline ends. The CDR3 length is 16 residues. CDR1 and CDR2 from the germline V gene are DFQATT and SNEGSKA (reference sequence). CDR3 DNA: TGCAGTGCTGAGAAACAGGGATCATTTAGCAATCAGCCCCAGCATTTT. Its translation: CSAEKQGSFSNQPQHF.